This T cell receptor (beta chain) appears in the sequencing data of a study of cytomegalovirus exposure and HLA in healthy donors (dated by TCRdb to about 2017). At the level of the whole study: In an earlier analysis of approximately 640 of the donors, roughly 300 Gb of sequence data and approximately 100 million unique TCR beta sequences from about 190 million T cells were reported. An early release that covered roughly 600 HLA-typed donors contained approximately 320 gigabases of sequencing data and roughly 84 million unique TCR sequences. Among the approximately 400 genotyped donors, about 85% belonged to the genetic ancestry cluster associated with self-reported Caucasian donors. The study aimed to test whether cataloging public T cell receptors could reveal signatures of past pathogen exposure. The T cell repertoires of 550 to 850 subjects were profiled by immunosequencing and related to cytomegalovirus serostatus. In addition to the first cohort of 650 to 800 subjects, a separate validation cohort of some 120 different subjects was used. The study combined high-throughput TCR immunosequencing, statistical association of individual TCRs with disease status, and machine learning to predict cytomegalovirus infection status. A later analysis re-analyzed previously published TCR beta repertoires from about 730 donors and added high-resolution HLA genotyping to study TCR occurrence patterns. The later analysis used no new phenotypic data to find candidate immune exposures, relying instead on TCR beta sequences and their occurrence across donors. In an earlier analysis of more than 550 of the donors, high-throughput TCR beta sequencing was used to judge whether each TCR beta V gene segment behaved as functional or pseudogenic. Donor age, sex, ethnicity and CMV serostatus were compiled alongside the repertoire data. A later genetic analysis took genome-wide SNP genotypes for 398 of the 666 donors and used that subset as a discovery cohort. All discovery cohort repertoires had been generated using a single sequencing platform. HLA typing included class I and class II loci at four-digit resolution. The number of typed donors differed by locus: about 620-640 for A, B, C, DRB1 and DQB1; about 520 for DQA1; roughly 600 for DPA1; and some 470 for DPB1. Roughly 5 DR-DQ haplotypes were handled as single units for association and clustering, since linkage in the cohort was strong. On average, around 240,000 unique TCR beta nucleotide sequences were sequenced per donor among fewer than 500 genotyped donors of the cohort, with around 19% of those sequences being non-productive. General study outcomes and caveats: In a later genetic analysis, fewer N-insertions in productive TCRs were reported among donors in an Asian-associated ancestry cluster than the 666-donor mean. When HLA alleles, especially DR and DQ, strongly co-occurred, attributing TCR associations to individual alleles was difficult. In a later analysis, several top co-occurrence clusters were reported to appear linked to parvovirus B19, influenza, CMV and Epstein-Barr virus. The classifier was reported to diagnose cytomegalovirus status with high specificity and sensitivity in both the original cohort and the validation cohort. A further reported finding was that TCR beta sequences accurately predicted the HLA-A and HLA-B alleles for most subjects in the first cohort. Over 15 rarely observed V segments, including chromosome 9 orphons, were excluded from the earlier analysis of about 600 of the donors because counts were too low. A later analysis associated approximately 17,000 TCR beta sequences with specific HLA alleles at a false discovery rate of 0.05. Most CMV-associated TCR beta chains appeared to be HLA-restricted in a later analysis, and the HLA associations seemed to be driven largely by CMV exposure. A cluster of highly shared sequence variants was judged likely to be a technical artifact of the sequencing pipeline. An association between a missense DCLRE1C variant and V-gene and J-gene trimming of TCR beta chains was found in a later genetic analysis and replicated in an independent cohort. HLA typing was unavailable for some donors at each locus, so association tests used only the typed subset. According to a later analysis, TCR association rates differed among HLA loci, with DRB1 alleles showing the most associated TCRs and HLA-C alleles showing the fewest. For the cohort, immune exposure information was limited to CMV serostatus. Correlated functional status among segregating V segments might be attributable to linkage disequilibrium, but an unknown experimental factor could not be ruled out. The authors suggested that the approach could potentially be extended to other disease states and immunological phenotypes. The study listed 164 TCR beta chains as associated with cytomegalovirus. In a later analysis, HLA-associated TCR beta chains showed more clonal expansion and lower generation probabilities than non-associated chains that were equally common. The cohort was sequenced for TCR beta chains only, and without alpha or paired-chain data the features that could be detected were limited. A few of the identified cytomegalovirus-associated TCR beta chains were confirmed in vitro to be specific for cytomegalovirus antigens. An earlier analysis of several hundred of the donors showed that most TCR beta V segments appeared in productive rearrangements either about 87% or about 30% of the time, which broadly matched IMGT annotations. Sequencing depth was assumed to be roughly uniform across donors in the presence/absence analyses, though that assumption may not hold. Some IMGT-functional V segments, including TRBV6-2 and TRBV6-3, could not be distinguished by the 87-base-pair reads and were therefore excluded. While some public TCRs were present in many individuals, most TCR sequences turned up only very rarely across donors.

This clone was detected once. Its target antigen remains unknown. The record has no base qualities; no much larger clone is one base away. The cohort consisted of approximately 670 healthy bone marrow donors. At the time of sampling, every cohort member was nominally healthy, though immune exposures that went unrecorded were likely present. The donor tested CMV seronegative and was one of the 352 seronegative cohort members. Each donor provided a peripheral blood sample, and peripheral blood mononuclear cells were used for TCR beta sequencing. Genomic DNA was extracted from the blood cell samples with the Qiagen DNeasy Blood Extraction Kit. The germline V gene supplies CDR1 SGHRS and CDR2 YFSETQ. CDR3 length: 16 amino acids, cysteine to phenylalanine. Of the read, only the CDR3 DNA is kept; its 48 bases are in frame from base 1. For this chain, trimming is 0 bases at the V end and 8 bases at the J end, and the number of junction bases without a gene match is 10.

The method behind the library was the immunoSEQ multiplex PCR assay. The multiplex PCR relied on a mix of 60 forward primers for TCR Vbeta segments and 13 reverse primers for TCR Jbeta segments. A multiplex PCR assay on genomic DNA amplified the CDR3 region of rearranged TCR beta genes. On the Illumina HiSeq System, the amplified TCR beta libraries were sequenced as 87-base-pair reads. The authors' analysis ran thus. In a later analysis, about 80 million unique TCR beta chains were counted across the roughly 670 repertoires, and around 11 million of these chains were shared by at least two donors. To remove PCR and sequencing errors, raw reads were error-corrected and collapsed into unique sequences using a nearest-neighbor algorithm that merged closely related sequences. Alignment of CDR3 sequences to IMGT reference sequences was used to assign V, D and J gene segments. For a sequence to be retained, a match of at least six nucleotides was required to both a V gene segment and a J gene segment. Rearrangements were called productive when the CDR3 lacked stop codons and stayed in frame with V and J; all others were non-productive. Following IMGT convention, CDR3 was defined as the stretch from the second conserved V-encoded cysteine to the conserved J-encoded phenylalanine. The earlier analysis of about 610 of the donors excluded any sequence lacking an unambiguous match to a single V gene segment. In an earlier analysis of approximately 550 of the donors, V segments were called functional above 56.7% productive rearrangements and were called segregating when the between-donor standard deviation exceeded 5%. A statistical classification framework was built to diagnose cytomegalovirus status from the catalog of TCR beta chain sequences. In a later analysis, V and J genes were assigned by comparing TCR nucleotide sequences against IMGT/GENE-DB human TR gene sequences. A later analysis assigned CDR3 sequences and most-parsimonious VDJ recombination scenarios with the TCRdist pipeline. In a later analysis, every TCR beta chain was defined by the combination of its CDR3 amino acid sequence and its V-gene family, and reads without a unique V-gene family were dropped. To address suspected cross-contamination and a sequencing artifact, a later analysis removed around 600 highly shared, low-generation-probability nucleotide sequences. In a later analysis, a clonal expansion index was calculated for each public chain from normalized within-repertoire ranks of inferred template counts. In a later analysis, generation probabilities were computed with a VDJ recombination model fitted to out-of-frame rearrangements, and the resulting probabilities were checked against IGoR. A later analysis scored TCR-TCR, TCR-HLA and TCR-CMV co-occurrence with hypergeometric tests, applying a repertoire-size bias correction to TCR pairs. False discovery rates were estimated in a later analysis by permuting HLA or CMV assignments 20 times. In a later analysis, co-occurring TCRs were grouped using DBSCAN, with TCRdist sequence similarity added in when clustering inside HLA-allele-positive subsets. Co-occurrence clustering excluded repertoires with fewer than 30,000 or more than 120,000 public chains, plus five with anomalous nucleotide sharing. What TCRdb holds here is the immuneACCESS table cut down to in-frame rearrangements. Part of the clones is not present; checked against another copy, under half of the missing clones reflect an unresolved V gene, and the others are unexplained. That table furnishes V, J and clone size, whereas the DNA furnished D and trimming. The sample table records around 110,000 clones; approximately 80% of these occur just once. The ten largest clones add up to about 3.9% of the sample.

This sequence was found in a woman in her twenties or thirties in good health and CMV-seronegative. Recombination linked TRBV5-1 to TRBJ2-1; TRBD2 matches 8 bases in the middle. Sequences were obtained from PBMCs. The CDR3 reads CASSLVTLAGRDEQFF. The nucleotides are TGCGCCAGCAGCTTGGTAACCCTAGCGGGTAGGGATGAGCAGTTCTTC. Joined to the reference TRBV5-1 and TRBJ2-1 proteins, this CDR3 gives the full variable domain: KAGVTQTPRYLIKTRGQQVTLSCSPISGHRSVSWYQQTPGQGLQFLFEYFSETQRNKGNFPGRFSGRQFSNSRSEMNVSTLELGDSALYLCASSLVTLAGRDEQFFGPGTRLTVL.